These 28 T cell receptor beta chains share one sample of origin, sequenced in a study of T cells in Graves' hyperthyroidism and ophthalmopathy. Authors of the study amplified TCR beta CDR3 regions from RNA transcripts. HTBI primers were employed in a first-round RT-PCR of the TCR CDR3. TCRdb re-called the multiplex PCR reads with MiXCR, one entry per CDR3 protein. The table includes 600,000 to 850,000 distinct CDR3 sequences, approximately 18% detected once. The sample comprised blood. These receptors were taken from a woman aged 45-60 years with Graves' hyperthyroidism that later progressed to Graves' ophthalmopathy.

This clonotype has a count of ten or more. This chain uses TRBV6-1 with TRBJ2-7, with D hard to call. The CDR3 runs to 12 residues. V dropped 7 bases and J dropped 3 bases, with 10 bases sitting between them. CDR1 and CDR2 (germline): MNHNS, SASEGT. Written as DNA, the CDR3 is TGTGCCAGCAAGGGCATGAGCTACGAGCAGTACTTC. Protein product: CASKGMSYEQYF.

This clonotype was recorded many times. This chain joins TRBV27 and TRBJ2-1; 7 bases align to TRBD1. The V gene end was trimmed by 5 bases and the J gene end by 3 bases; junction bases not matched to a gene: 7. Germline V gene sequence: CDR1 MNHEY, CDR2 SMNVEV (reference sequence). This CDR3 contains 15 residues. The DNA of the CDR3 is TGTGCCAGCAGTCCGGGGACAGAAAGCTACAATGAGCAGTTCTTC. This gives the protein CASSPGTESYNEQFF.

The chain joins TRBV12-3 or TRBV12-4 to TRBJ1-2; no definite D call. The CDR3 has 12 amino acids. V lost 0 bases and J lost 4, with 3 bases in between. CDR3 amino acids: CASSLARYGYTF. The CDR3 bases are TGTGCCAGCAGTTTAGCCCGCTATGGCTACACCTTC.

Here the CDR3 reads CSARDYGLAPYEQYF. The CDR3 DNA sequence: TGCAGTGCTAGAGATTATGGACTAGCCCCTTACGAGCAGTACTTC. The rearrangement uses TRBV20-1 and TRBJ2-7; 8 nucleotides agree with TRBD2. Germline CDR1 and CDR2: DFQATT and SNEGSKA (reference sequence). V lost 0 bases and J lost 4; bases outside the gene matches: 8. The CDR3 totals 15 residues.

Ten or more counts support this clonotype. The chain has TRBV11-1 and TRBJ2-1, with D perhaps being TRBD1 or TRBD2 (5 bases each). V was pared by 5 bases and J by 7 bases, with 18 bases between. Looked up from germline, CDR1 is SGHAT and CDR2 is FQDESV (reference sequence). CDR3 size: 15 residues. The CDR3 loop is CASSRLGTRTNEQFF. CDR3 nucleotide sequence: TGTGCCAGCAGCCGATTGGGGACGAGGACGAATGAGCAGTTCTTC.

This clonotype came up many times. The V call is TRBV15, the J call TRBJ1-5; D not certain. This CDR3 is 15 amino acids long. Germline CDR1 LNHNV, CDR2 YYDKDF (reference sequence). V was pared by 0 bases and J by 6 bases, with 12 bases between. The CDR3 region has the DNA TGTGCCACCAGCAGAGAGATTGAGGTGGGTCAGCCCCAGCATTTT. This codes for CATSREIEVGQPQHF.

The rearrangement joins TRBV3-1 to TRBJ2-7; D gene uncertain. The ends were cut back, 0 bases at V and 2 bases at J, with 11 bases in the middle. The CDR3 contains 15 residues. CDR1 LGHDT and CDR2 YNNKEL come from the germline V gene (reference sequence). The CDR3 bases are TGTGCCAGCAGCCAAGATCTCCCCGGTCCCTACGAGCAGTACTTC. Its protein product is CASSQDLPGPYEQYF.

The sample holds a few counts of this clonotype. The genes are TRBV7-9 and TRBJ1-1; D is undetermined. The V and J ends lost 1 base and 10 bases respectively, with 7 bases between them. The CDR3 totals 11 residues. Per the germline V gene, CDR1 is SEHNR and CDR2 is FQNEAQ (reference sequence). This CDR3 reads CASSLVVGAFF. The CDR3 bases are TGTGCCAGCAGCTTAGTGGTGGGAGCTTTCTTT. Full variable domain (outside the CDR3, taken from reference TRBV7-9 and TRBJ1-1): DTGVSQNPRHKITKRGQNVTFRCDPISEHNRLYWYRQTLGQGPEFLTYFQNEAQLEKSRLLSDRFSAERPKGSFSTLEIQRTEQGDSAMYLCASSLVVGAFFGQGTRLTVV.

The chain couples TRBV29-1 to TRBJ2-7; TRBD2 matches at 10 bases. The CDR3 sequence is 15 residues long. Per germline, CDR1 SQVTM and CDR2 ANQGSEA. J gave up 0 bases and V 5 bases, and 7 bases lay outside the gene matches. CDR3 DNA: TGCAGCGTTCGTCTAGCGGGGGATCCCTCCTACGAGCAGTACTTC. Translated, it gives CSVRLAGDPSYEQYF.

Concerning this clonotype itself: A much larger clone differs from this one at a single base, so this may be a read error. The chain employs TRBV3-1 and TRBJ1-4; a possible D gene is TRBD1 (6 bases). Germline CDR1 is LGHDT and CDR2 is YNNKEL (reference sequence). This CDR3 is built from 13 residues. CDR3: CTSWDNEDEKLFF. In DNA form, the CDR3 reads TGTACCAGCTGGGACAACGAGGACGAAAAACTGTTTTTT.

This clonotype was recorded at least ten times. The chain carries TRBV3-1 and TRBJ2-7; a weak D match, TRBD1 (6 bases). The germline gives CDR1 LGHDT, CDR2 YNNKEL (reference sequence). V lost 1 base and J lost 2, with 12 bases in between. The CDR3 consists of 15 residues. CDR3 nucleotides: TGTGCCAGCAGCCAAGGCAGGGGTGTTACCTACGAGCAGTACTTC. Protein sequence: CASSQGRGVTYEQYF.

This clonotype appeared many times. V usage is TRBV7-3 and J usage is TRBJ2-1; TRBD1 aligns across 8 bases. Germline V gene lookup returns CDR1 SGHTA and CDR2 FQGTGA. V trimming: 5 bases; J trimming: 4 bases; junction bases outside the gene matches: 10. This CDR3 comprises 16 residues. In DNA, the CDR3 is TGTGCCAGCAGCCCGACAGGGGCGGACTCTTACAATGAGCAGTTCTTC. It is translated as CASSPTGADSYNEQFF.

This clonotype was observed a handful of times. This CDR3 reads CASSYSGTGASTEAFF. CDR3 DNA sequence: TGTGCCAGCAGTTACTCCGGGACAGGGGCTTCCACTGAAGCTTTCTTT. This chain uses TRBV6-5 with TRBJ1-1, with 10 bases that match TRBD1. CDR1 MNHEY and CDR2 SVGAGI come from the germline V gene. V shed 0 bases, J shed 4 bases, and the junction held 5 bases outside the gene matches. CDR3 size: 16 residues.

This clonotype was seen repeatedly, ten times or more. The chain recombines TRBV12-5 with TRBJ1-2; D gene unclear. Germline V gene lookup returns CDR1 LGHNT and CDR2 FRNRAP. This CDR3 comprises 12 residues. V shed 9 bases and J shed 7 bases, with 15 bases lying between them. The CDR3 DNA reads TGTGCTAGCGTCTCCCGGAATCTTGGCTACACCTTC. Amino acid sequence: CASVSRNLGYTF.

The CDR3: CASSWIEDYGYTF. CDR3 DNA sequence: TGTGCCAGCAGCTGGATAGAGGACTATGGCTACACCTTC. The V gene is TRBV7-9, the J gene TRBJ1-2, with D unresolved. This CDR3 has 13 residues. Trimming removed 4 bases from V and 3 bases from J, with 9 bases in between. Germline V gene sequence: CDR1 SEHNR, CDR2 FQNEAQ (reference sequence). The whole variable domain, remainder taken from reference TRBV7-9 and TRBJ1-2, is DTGVSQNPRHKITKRGQNVTFRCDPISEHNRLYWYRQTLGQGPEFLTYFQNEAQLEKSRLLSDRFSAERPKGSFSTLEIQRTEQGDSAMYLCASSWIEDYGYTFGSGTRLTVV.

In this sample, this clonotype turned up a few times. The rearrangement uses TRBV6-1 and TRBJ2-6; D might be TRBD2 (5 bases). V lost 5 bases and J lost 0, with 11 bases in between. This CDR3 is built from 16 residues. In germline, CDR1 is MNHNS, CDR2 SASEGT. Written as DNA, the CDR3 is TGTGCCAGCAGTCCAGGACGGGGCTCTGGGGCCAACGTCCTGACTTTC. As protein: CASSPGRGSGANVLTF.

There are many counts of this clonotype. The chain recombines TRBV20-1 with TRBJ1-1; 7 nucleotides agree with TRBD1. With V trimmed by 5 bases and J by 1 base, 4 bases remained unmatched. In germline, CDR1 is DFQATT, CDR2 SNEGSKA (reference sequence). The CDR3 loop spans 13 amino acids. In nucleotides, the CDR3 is TGCAGTGCTCAGGGGGGGGGGAACACTGAAGCTTTCTTT. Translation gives CSAQGGGNTEAFF.

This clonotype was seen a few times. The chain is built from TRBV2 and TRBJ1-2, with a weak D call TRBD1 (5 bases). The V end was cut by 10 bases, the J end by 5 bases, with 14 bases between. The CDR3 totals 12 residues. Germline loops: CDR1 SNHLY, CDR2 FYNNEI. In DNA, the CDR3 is TGTGCCAACACACCCAGGGTATATGGCTACACCTTC. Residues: CANTPRVYGYTF. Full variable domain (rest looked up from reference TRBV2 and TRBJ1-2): EPEVTQTPSHQVTQMGQEVILRCVPISNHLYFYWYRQILGQKVEFLVSFYNNEISEKSEIFDDQFSVERPDGSNFTLKIRSTKLEDSAMYFCANTPRVYGYTFGSGTRLTVV.

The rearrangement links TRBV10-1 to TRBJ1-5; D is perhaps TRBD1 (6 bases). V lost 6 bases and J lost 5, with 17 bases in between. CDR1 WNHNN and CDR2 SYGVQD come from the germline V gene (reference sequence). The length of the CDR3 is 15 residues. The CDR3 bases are TGCGCCAGCAGCCCGACATGGACAGTATATCAGCCCCAGCATTTT. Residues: CASSPTWTVYQPQHF.

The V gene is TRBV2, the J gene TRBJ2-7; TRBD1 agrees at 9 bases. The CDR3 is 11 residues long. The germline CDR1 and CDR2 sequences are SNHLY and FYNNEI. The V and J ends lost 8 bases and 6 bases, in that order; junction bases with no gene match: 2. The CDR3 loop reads CASLDRGEQYF. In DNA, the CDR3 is TGTGCCAGCCTGGACAGGGGCGAGCAGTACTTC.

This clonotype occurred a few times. The CDR3 reads CASSDLTSGDWFTDTQYF. As DNA, the CDR3 is TGTGCCAGCAGTGATTTGACTAGCGGGGACTGGTTCACAGATACGCAGTATTTT. V is TRBV25-1 and J is TRBJ2-3; TRBD2 agrees at 11 bases. V lost 3 bases and J lost 2; bases outside the gene matches: 10. The CDR3 length is 18 residues. CDR1 MGHDK and CDR2 SYGVNS come from the germline V gene.

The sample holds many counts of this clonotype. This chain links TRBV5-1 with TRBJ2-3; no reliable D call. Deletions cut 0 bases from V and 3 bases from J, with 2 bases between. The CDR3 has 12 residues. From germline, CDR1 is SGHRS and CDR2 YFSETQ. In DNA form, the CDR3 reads TGCGCCAGCAGCTTGGAGACAGATACGCAGTATTTT. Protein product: CASSLETDTQYF.

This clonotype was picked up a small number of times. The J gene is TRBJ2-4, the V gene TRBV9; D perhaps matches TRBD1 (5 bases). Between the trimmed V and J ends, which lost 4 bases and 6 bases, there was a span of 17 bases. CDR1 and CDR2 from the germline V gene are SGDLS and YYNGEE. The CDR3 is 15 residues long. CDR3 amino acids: CASSTPKAGSNIQYF. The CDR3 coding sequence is TGTGCCAGCAGCACCCCGAAGGCAGGGTCAAACATTCAGTACTTC.

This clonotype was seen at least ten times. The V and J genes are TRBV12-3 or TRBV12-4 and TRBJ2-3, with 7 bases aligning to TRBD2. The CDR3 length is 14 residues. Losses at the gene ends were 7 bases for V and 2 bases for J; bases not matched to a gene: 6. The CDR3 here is CASIGGSYTDTQYF. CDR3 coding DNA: TGTGCCAGCATCGGGGGGTCCTACACAGATACGCAGTATTTT.

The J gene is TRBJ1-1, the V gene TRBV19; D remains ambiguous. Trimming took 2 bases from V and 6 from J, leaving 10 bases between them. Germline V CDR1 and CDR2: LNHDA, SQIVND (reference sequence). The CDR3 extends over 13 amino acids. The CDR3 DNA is TGTGCCAGTAGTATAAGCCGAGTCCCTGAAGCTTTCTTT. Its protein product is CASSISRVPEAFF.

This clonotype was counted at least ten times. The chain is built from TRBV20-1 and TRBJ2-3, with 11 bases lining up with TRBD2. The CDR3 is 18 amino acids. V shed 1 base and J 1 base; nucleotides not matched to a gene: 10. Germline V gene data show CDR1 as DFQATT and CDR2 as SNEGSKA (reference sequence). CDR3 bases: TGCAGTGCTAGAGTCCTCCAACCGACTAGCGGGGGCACAGATACGCAGTATTTT. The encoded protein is CSARVLQPTSGGTDTQYF.

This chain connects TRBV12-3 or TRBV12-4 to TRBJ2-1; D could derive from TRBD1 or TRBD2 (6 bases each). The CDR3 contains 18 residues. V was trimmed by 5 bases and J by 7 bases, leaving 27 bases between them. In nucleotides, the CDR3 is TGTGCCAGCAGTGACCCGCCGTTTGGGGGGCGCCAGGGGAATGAGCAGTTCTTC. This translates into CASSDPPFGGRQGNEQFF.

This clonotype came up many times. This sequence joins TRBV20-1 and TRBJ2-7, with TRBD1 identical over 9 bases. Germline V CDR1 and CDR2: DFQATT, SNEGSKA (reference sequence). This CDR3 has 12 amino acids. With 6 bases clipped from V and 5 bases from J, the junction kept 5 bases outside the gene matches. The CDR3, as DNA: TGCAGTGCCGGGGGACAGGGAAACGAGCAGTACTTC. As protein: CSAGGQGNEQYF.